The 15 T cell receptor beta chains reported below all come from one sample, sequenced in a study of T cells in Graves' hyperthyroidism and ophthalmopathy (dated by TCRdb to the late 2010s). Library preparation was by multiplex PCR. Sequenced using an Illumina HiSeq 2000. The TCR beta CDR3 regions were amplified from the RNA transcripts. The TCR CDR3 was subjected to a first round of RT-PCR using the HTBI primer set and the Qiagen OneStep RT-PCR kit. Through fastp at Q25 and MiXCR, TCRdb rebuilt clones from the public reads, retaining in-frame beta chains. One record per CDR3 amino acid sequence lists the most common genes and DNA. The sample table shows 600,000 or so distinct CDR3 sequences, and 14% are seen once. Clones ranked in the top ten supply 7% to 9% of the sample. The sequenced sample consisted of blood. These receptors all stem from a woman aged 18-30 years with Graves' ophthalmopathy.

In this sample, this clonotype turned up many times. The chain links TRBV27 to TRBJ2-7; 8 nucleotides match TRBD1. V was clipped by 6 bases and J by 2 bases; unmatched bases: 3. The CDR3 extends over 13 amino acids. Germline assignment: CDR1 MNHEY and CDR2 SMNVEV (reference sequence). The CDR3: CASRKDRAYEQYF. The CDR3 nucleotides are TGTGCCAGCAGGAAGGACAGGGCCTACGAGCAGTACTTC.

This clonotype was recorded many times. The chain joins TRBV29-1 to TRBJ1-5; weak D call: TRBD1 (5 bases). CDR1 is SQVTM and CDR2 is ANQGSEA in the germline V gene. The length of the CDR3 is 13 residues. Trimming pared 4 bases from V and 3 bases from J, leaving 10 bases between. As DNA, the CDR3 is TGCAGCGTTGTTGACAGTTTCAATCAGCCCCAGCATTTT. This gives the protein CSVVDSFNQPQHF.

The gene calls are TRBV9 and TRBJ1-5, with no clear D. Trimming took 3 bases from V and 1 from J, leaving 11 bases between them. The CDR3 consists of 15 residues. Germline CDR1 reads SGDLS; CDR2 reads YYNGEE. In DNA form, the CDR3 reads TGTGCCAGCAGCGCAGATCTCATGAGCAATCAGCCCCAGCATTTT. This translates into CASSADLMSNQPQHF.

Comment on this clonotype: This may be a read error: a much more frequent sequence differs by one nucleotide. CDR3 residues: CASSANRDRGMDEQYF. Here the CDR3 DNA reads TGTGCCAGCAGCGCGAACCGGGACAGGGGAATGGATGAGCAGTACTTC. This rearrangement joins TRBV9 to TRBJ2-7; the match to TRBD1 covers 10 bases. CDR1 and CDR2 (germline): SGDLS, YYNGEE. V lost 3 bases, J lost 7 bases, and 13 bases stayed unmatched. The CDR3 covers 16 residues.

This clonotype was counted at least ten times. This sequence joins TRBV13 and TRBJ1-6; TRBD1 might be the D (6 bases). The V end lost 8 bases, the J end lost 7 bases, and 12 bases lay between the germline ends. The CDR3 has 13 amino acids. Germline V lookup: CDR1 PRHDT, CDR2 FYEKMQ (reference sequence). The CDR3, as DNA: TGTGCCAGCCGTCCAGGGGAAAATTCACCCCTCCACTTT. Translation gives CASRPGENSPLHF.

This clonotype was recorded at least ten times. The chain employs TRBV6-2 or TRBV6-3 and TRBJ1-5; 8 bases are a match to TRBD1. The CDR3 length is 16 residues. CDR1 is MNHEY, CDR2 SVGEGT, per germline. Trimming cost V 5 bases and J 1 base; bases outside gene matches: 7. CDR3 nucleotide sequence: TGTGCCAGCAGTAGAGACAGGGGTGAGAGCAATCAGCCCCAGCATTTT. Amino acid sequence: CASSRDRGESNQPQHF.

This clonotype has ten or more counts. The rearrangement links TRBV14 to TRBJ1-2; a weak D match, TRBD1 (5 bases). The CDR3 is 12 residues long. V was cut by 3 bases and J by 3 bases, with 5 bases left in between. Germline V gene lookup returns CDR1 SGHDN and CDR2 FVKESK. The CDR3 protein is CASSQGDYGYTF. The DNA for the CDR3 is TGTGCCAGCAGCCAGGGGGACTATGGCTACACCTTC.

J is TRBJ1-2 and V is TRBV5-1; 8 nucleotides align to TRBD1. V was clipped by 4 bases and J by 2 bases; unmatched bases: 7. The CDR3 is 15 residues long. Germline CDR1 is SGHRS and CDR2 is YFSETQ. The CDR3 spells CASSAETGANYGYTF. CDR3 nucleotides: TGCGCCAGCAGCGCGGAGACAGGGGCGAACTATGGCTACACCTTC.

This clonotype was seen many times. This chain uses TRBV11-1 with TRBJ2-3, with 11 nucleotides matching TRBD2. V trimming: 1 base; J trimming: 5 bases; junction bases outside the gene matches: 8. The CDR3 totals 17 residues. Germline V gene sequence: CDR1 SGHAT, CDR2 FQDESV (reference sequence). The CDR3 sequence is CASSLGRLAGGRDTQYF. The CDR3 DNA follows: TGTGCCAGCAGCTTAGGGCGGCTAGCGGGAGGTAGAGATACGCAGTATTTT.

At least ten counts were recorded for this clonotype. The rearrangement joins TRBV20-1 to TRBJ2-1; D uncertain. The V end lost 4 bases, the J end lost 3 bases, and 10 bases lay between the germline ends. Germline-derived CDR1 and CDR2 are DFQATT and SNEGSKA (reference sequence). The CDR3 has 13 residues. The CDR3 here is CSATKQVYNEQFF. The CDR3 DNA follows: TGCAGTGCTACCAAGCAGGTCTACAATGAGCAGTTCTTC.

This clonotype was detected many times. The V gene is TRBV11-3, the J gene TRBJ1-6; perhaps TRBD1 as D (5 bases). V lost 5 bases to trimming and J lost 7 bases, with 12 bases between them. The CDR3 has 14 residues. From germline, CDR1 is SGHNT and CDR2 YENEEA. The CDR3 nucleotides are TGTGCCAGCAGCCCGCAGGGTGGAAATTCACCCCTCCACTTT. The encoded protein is CASSPQGGNSPLHF.

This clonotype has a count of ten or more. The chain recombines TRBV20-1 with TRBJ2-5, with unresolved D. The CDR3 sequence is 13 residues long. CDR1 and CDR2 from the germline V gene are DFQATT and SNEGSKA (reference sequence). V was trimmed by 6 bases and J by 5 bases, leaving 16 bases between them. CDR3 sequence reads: CSAPGVLGETQYF. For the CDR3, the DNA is TGCAGTGCCCCAGGAGTACTGGGGGAGACCCAGTACTTC.

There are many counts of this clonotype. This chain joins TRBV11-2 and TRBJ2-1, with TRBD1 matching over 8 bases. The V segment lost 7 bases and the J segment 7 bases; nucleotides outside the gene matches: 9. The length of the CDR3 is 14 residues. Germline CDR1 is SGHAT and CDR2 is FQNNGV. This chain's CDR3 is CASTLITGGNEQFF. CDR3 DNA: TGTGCCAGCACCCTTATAACAGGGGGTAATGAGCAGTTCTTC.

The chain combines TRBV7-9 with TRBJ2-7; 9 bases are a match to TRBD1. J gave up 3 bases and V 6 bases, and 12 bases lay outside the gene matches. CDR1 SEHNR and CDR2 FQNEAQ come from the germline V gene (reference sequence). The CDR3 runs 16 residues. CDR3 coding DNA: TGTGCCAGCAGTTTGACCGGGACAGGGAACTTCTACGAGCAGTACTTC. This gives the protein CASSLTGTGNFYEQYF. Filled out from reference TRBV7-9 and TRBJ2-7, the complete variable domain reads DTGVSQNPRHKITKRGQNVTFRCDPISEHNRLYWYRQTLGQGPEFLTYFQNEAQLEKSRLLSDRFSAERPKGSFSTLEIQRTEQGDSAMYLCASSLTGTGNFYEQYFGPGTRLTVT.

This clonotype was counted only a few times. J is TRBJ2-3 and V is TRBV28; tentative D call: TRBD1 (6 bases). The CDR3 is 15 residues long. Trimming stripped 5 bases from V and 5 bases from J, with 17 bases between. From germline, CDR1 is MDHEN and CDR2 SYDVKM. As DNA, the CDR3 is TGTGCCAGCAGTCTATCAGACAGGCATCTAGATACGCAGTATTTT. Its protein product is CASSLSDRHLDTQYF.